This entry concerns a single T cell receptor beta chain. Its antigen remains unidentified. Base qualities are not provided; no much larger clone lies one nucleotide away. Following the manufacturer's instructions, TCR beta CDR3 regions were amplified by multiplex PCR with the immunoSEQ immune profiling system. An Illumina NextSeq system was used for sequencing. The published analysis was carried out like this. Sequence data were processed on the immunoSEQ Analyzer platform, and clonality was computed as the square root of Simpson's index of productive rearrangements. Similarity in V and J usage was measured by Jensen-Shannon distance, and OLGA was used to compute CDR3 generation probabilities. Shared CDR3 sequences were searched in the immuneACCESS database (August 2020) and in VDJdb (December 2020). Sourced from immuneACCESS, this table was stored by TCRdb with only in-frame sequences that have V and J called. A share of the clones is absent; for the studies checked, an unresolved V gene accounts for under half, and the remainder has no known explanation. For V, J and clone size, that table is used; D and trimming come from the DNA. Recorded for this sample are some 25,000 clones; about 96% of them occurred a single time. 2.5% to 3% of the sample goes to the ten largest clones.

This record belongs to a study of monozygotic twins with cystic fibrosis listed by TCRdb under 2021. The study in broad terms: Barcoded libraries were made from three micrograms of fragmented DNA using about 14 PCR cycles. The cohort included ten female and six male twin pairs, mostly children and adolescents, aged roughly 2.0 to 36.4 years with a median of roughly 9.1 years. On the day blood was drawn, the twins' weight-for-height and FEVPerc (FEV1 disease centile) were ranked against those of the roughly 960 cohort participants. The study compared TCR beta repertoires within and between 16 monozygotic twin pairs with cystic fibrosis to assess genetic influence on V and J gene usage. Data for three of the twin pairs had previously been reported in another context. General conclusions and limits of the study: Sharing of nucleotide-identical clonotypes was significantly greater within monozygotic CF twin pairs than between unrelated CF individuals (P = 0.000026, Mann-Whitney). The cohort was small, and the number of shared CDR3s showed no association with age, concordance or disease severity. Simpson clonality tended to be low (median approximately 0.0095), which suggests a naive-dominated repertoire, although clonality was higher in the most severely affected patients. V gene usage was most similar to the co-twin for 13 of 16 pairs, and J usage for 8 of 16 pairs, suggesting genetic constraints.

The twin pairs came from the European Cystic Fibrosis Twin and Sibling Study Cohort, a cohort that recruited patients from over a hundred CF clinics across 14 European countries. Zygosity and CFTR genotype were verified in-house, and zygosity was tested by multiplex PCR of nine short tandem repeat loci. Peripheral blood was sampled from each twin, with clinical parameters recorded on the day of blood sampling. Genomic DNA was isolated from peripheral blood cells with phenol/chloroform and kept in TE buffer at 4 degrees C. For CDR1 and CDR2, the germline V gene (reference sequence) lists GTSNPN and SVGIG. V is trimmed back by 5 bases and J by 6 bases, and the junction contains 6 bases that no gene match accounts for. The CDR3 goes from the cysteine to the phenylalanine over 15 residues. Only the CDR3 part of the read is kept: 45 bases, read in frame from the first base.

The TCR comes from a girl aged 2 to 9 with cystic fibrosis. The chain links TRBV30 with TRBJ2-1, with 14 junctional bases fitting TRBD2. The sample was blood. The CDR3 region: CAWQGTSGRFNEQFF. The DNA sequence follows: TGTGCCTGGCAAGGGACTAGCGGGAGATTCAATGAGCAGTTCTTC. Joined to the reference TRBV30 and TRBJ2-1 proteins, this CDR3 gives the full variable domain: SQTIHQWPATLVQPVGSPLSLECTVEGTSNPNLYWYRQAAGRGLQLLFYSVGIGQISSEVPQNLSASRPQDRQFILSSKKLLLSDSGFYLCAWQGTSGRFNEQFFGPGTRLTVL.